The 32 T cell receptor beta chains presented below share a single source sample, sequenced in a study of blood T cell repertoires in COVID-19. The assay was immunoSEQ multiplex PCR, and TCRdb's table has in-frame clones only and misses some. This table has 150,000 to 200,000 clones, 88% appearing once. Sample: peripheral blood. These receptors originate from a human donor in a cohort sampled during active COVID-19.

This rearrangement joins TRBV5-4 to TRBJ1-6, with D possibly being TRBD1 (5 bases). Germline V lookup: CDR1 SGHNT, CDR2 YYREEE (reference sequence). The CDR3 is 16 amino acids. V shed 4 bases and J shed 9 bases, with 20 bases lying between them. This CDR3 reads CASSTNFRASSSPLHF. The CDR3 DNA reads as TGTGCCAGCAGCACAAACTTCAGGGCATCCAGTTCACCCCTCCACTTT.

The rearrangement uses TRBV6-2 or TRBV6-3 and TRBJ1-1; perhaps TRBD1 as D (5 bases). The ends were cut back, 6 bases at V and 1 base at J, with 12 bases in the middle. The CDR3 is 14 residues long. Germline V gene data show CDR1 as MNHEY and CDR2 as SVGEGT. The CDR3 DNA is TGTGCCAGCAGCCCCAGGGAGGAGAACACTGAAGCTTTCTTT. Amino acids: CASSPREENTEAFF.

This chain links TRBV19 with TRBJ2-1; TRBD2 agrees at 8 bases. The germline CDR1 and CDR2 sequences are LNHDA and SQIVND (reference sequence). The J segment lost 3 bases and the V segment lost 6 bases, leaving 7 bases of the junction unmatched. The CDR3 is 15 residues long. CDR3 sequence (DNA): TGTGCCAGTAGGGCCCAGCGGGAGATCTACAATGAGCAGTTCTTC. Amino acids: CASRAQREIYNEQFF. Full variable domain (rest looked up from reference TRBV19 and TRBJ2-1): DGGITQSPKYLFRKEGQNVTLSCEQNLNHDAMYWYRQDPGQGLRLIYYSQIVNDFQKGDIAEGYSVSREKKESFPLTVTSAQKNPTAFYLCASRAQREIYNEQFFGPGTRLTVL.

V is TRBV5-8 and J is TRBJ2-4; tentatively, D is TRBD1 (7 bases). The germline CDR1 and CDR2 sequences are SGHTS and YDEGEE. V was pared by 10 bases and J by 0 bases, with 17 bases between. The CDR3 runs to 15 residues. The CDR3, as DNA: TGTGCCGGCGGGGACAGATTGCTAGCCAAAAACATTCAGTACTTC. Translated, it gives CAGGDRLLAKNIQYF.

The CDR3 reads CASSSPRLSSYEQYF. The CDR3 DNA reads as TGTGCCAGCAGTTCTCCCAGGTTGAGCTCCTACGAGCAGTACTTC. This chain connects TRBV6-5 to TRBJ2-7; D is uncertain. Germline loops: CDR1 MNHEY, CDR2 SVGAGI. This CDR3 region has 15 residues. The V end was cut by 4 bases, the J end by 0 bases, with 13 bases between.

V and J are TRBV29-1 and TRBJ2-5; 9 bases agree with TRBD1. CDR1 is SQVTM and CDR2 is ANQGSEA in the germline V gene. CDR3 size: 13 residues. J was trimmed by 2 bases and V by 7 bases; bases with no gene match: 5. CDR3 sequence reads: CSAGQGRQETQYF. The CDR3 nucleotides are TGCAGCGCTGGACAGGGGAGGCAAGAGACCCAGTACTTC.

The rearrangement links TRBV12-3 or TRBV12-4 to TRBJ1-3; no firm D call. This CDR3 is 13 amino acids long. V shed 4 bases and J shed 8 bases, with 12 bases lying between them. The CDR3 nucleotides are TGTGCCAGCAGTTCGGGGATTTTAGACACCATATATTTT. As protein: CASSSGILDTIYF.

The chain links TRBV4-1 to TRBJ1-2; D is perhaps TRBD1 (6 bases). The germline V gene encodes CDR1 MGHRA and CDR2 YSYEKL. This CDR3 region has 16 residues. Trimming removed 0 bases at V and 0 bases at J, with 11 bases between. The CDR3 DNA reads as TGCGCCAGCAGCCAAGATCCGAAGGGGGCTAACTATGGCTACACCTTC. It codes for CASSQDPKGANYGYTF.

This clone was counted between two and nine times. This chain connects TRBV7-8 to TRBJ2-2, with D perhaps matching TRBD2 (5 bases). Germline values: CDR1 SGHVS, CDR2 FQNEAQ. Trimming shortened V by 2 bases and J by 5 bases, and 12 bases separated the two germline ends. The CDR3 is made up of 15 amino acids. CDR3 sequence reads: CASSLRGRETGELFF. CDR3 nucleotides: TGTGCCAGCAGCTTAAGAGGGAGAGAGACCGGGGAGCTGTTTTTT.

This clone was counted a few times. The chain uses TRBV5-1 and TRBJ2-3; 8 positions agree with TRBD1. This CDR3 comprises 14 residues. The germline V gene encodes CDR1 SGHRS and CDR2 YFSETQ. V shed 6 bases, J shed 5 bases, and the junction held 8 bases outside the gene matches. CDR3: CASTQTGVIDTQYF. The CDR3 DNA reads as TGCGCCAGCACCCAGACAGGGGTGATAGATACGCAGTATTTT.

The sample holds one count of this clone. V usage is TRBV5-6 and J usage is TRBJ1-4, with 7 bases lining up with TRBD1. CDR1 SGHDT and CDR2 YYEEEE come from the germline V gene. V lost 5 bases, J lost 5 bases, and 15 bases stayed unmatched. The CDR3 contains 17 residues. CDR3 DNA sequence: TGTGCCAGCAGTCCAACTGCGGAGGGGGCTGGGAATGAAAAACTGTTTTTT. Protein sequence: CASSPTAEGAGNEKLFF.

Here the CDR3 DNA reads TGTGCCAGCAGTTTATGGCAAGGGGTGCAGCCCCAGCATTTT. Its protein product is CASSLWQGVQPQHF. The chain uses TRBV28 and TRBJ1-5; D may be TRBD1 (5 bases). The CDR3 runs to 14 residues. V gave up 0 bases and J gave up 7 bases, with 10 bases separating them. Germline V CDR1 and CDR2: MDHEN, SYDVKM.

The chain couples TRBV6-2 or TRBV6-3 to TRBJ2-7; tentative D call: TRBD1 (6 bases). Trimming removed 5 bases at V and 6 bases at J, with 8 bases between. Germline V CDR1 and CDR2: MNHEY, SVGEGT. The CDR3 contains 11 residues. This CDR3 reads CASSQGREQYF. In nucleotides, the CDR3 is TGTGCCAGCAGTCAGGGGCGCGAGCAGTACTTC.

The sample holds one count of this clone. The J gene is TRBJ2-1, the V gene TRBV7-9, with D perhaps TRBD2 (6 bases). In germline, CDR1 is SEHNR, CDR2 FQNEAQ (reference sequence). The CDR3 covers 13 residues. Trimming took 2 bases from V and 7 from J, leaving 9 bases between them. The CDR3 reads CASSLWRGNEQFF. The CDR3 nucleotides read TGTGCCAGCAGCTTATGGCGGGGAAATGAGCAGTTCTTC. Filled out from reference TRBV7-9 and TRBJ2-1, the complete variable domain reads DTGVSQNPRHKITKRGQNVTFRCDPISEHNRLYWYRQTLGQGPEFLTYFQNEAQLEKSRLLSDRFSAERPKGSFSTLEIQRTEQGDSAMYLCASSLWRGNEQFFGPGTRLTVL.

This chain joins TRBV15 and TRBJ1-2, with a tentative D call TRBD1 (6 bases). CDR3 length: 17 residues. Per the germline V gene, CDR1 is LNHNV and CDR2 is YYDKDF (reference sequence). The germline V and J ends were trimmed by 1 base and 7 bases, with 22 bases remaining between them. The DNA for the CDR3 is TGTGCCACCAGCAGAGGGGGGGGCACTTCCCGGGAGGCTGGCTACACCTTC. This codes for CATSRGGGTSREAGYTF.

The chain joins TRBV7-2 to TRBJ1-6, with 7 bases matching TRBD1. The length of the CDR3 is 18 residues. Per the germline V gene, CDR1 is SGHTA and CDR2 is FQGNSA. J was trimmed by 7 bases and V by 7 bases; bases with no gene match: 19. CDR3 region: CASNLPSGQPQMNSPLHF. In DNA form, the CDR3 reads TGTGCCAGCAACCTCCCCTCGGGACAGCCCCAAATGAATTCACCCCTCCACTTT.

The chain employs TRBV6-7 and TRBJ1-4; D is perhaps TRBD1 (5 bases). TRBV6-7 is marked as an open reading frame, function uncertain. The CDR3 covers 14 residues. V dropped 9 bases and J dropped 9 bases, with 20 bases sitting between them. Here the CDR3 DNA reads TGTGCCAGAGAGAGAAGGGTCAGGGTTAAAAAACTGTTTTTT. The encoded protein is CARERRVRVKKLFF.

This clone has just a few counts. The V and J genes are TRBV5-1 and TRBJ2-1; possibly TRBD2 for D (6 bases). Trimming took off 1 base at V and 3 bases at J, with 17 bases between the two ends. From germline, CDR1 is SGHRS and CDR2 YFSETQ. CDR3 size: 17 residues. The CDR3 coding sequence is TGCGCCAGCAGCTTGAGGGACTTCCGTCTACTCTACAATGAGCAGTTCTTC. Its protein is CASSLRDFRLLYNEQFF.

The rearrangement uses TRBV5-4 and TRBJ2-1; 11 nucleotides align to TRBD2. This CDR3 region has 15 residues. The germline V gene has CDR1 SGHNT and CDR2 YYREEE (reference sequence). V dropped 4 bases and J dropped 5; count of bases not matched to a gene: 5. The CDR3 sequence is CASSQGLAVDNEQFF. The CDR3, as DNA: TGTGCCAGCAGCCAGGGACTAGCGGTTGACAATGAGCAGTTCTTC. Supplemented by reference TRBV5-4 and TRBJ2-1, the full variable domain reads ETGVTQSPTHLIKTRGQQVTLRCSSQSGHNTVSWYQQALGQGPQFIFQYYREEENGRGNFPPRFSGLQFPNYSSELNVNALELDDSALYLCASSQGLAVDNEQFFGPGTRLTVL.

The chain uses TRBV2 and TRBJ1-3, with a weak D call TRBD1 (5 bases). Germline-derived CDR1 and CDR2 are SNHLY and FYNNEI. There are 16 residues in the CDR3. V gave up 0 bases and J gave up 7 bases, with 16 bases separating them. The CDR3 nucleotides read TGTGCCAGCAGTGAAGCGCCAGGGCGGATCGGGAACACCATATATTTT. The encoded protein is CASSEAPGRIGNTIYF. Supplemented by reference TRBV2 and TRBJ1-3, the full variable domain reads EPEVTQTPSHQVTQMGQEVILRCVPISNHLYFYWYRQILGQKVEFLVSFYNNEISEKSEIFDDQFSVERPDGSNFTLKIRSTKLEDSAMYFCASSEAPGRIGNTIYFGEGSWLTVV.

The chain has TRBV5-1 and TRBJ1-6, with no clear D. V was clipped by 0 bases and J by 7 bases, with 11 bases between them. From germline, CDR1 is SGHRS and CDR2 YFSETQ. This CDR3 comprises 15 residues. CDR3 sequence (DNA): TGCGCCAGCAGCTTGGCAGCGGGTCGAAATTCACCCCTCCACTTT. It translates to CASSLAAGRNSPLHF.

The chain recombines TRBV30 with TRBJ2-3; the match to TRBD2 covers 9 bases. Germline loops: CDR1 GTSNPN, CDR2 SVGIG (reference sequence). The CDR3 contains 13 residues. V gave up 5 bases and J gave up 5 bases; unmatched junction bases: 5. CDR3 DNA sequence: TGTGCCTGGGTTCTAGCGGGAAGAGATACGCAGTATTTT. It is translated as CAWVLAGRDTQYF.

The V call is TRBV15, the J call TRBJ2-1; TRBD2 matches 10 bases. Germline V gene data show CDR1 as LNHNV and CDR2 as YYDKDF (reference sequence). The CDR3 covers 17 residues. V shed 3 bases, J shed 0 bases, and the junction held 5 bases outside the gene matches. CDR3 sequence: CATSRGTSESSYNEQFF. The DNA of the CDR3 is TGTGCCACCAGCAGGGGGACTAGCGAGAGCTCCTACAATGAGCAGTTCTTC.

This chain connects TRBV27 to TRBJ2-3; D gene uncertain. CDR1 MNHEY and CDR2 SMNVEV come from the germline V gene (reference sequence). The germline V and J ends were trimmed by 6 bases and 2 bases, with 9 bases remaining between them. The CDR3 totals 13 residues. CDR3 amino acids: CASSHTVTDTQYF. The DNA for the CDR3 is TGTGCCAGCAGCCACACAGTCACAGATACGCAGTATTTT.

The J gene is TRBJ1-1, the V gene TRBV5-1; D is possibly TRBD1 (5 bases). Germline CDR1 reads SGHRS; CDR2 reads YFSETQ. CDR3 length equals 15 residues. V lost 0 bases, J lost 0 bases, and 9 bases lay in between. DNA for the CDR3: TGCGCCAGCAGCTTGGCCGACAGATTGAACACTGAAGCTTTCTTT. Its protein product is CASSLADRLNTEAFF.

With respect to this clone: Relative to the germline gene, one junction end is altered; a read error may explain this. The chain carries TRBV6-5 and TRBJ2-5; the D gene is possibly TRBD2 (5 bases). The CDR3 has 15 amino acids. CDR1 and CDR2 from the germline V gene are MNHEY and SVGAGI. CDR3 in amino acids: CASSDSRTGSETQYF. CDR3 nucleotide sequence: TGTGCCAGCAGTGACTCCAGGACTGGGTCAGAGACCCAGTACTTC.

The chain is built from TRBV18 and TRBJ2-2, with 13 positions matching TRBD2. CDR3 length: 17 residues. Germline trimming cut 2 bases from V and 6 bases from J; bases unmatched to any gene: 6. Per germline, CDR1 KGHSH and CDR2 LQKENI. The CDR3 loop is CASSPATSGRIAGELFF. CDR3 coding DNA: TGTGCCAGCTCACCAGCGACTAGCGGGAGGATAGCCGGGGAGCTGTTTTTT.

This clone was seen just once. V usage is TRBV7-2 and J usage is TRBJ2-7; 11 positions agree with TRBD2. V lost 5 bases to trimming and J lost 2 bases; unmatched junction nucleotides: 2. The CDR3 runs to 14 residues. CDR1 and CDR2 from the germline V gene are SGHTA and FQGNSA. The CDR3 here is CASSVGLAAYEQYF. The CDR3 coding sequence is TGTGCCAGCAGCGTGGGACTAGCGGCCTACGAGCAGTACTTC.

This chain connects TRBV7-9 to TRBJ2-5; tentatively, D is TRBD1 (6 bases). The germline CDR1 and CDR2 sequences are SEHNR and FQNEAQ (reference sequence). V was cut by 5 bases and J by 7 bases, with 20 bases left in between. This CDR3 is 15 amino acids long. The CDR3 region is CASSPSGARPLTQYF. The DNA for the CDR3 is TGTGCCAGCAGCCCATCAGGGGCTAGACCCCTGACCCAGTACTTC.

The chain joins TRBV27 to TRBJ1-4, with 9 bases identical to TRBD1. This CDR3 is 14 amino acids long. J was trimmed by 7 bases and V by 4 bases; bases with no gene match: 4. The V gene's germline CDR1 is MNHEY and CDR2 SMNVEV (reference sequence). CDR3 sequence reads: CASSYRGRFEKLFF. DNA for the CDR3: TGTGCCAGCAGTTACAGGGGGCGATTTGAAAAACTGTTTTTT.

This chain joins TRBV9 and TRBJ1-1, with a weak D call TRBD1 (6 bases). In germline, CDR1 is SGDLS, CDR2 YYNGEE. Trimming shortened V by 0 bases and J by 9 bases, and 18 bases separated the two germline ends. The CDR3 has 15 residues. The CDR3 coding sequence is TGTGCCAGCAGCGTAGAAGGGGGTACCTTCGGTAAAGCTTTCTTT. It translates to CASSVEGGTFGKAFF.

The chain employs TRBV9 and TRBJ1-3; D is perhaps TRBD1 (6 bases). This CDR3 region has 14 residues. The germline V gene encodes CDR1 SGDLS and CDR2 YYNGEE. V was cut by 6 bases and J by 3 bases, with 13 bases left in between. The CDR3 bases are TGTGCCAGCACCCCGGACAGCGGTGGAAACACCATATATTTT. It codes for CASTPDSGGNTIYF.